These T cell receptor beta chains were read from a single sample in a study of T-cell memory formation after mild COVID-19. Via MiXCR, TCRdb re-called the 5' RACE reads, giving one row per CDR3 protein. Seen here are approximately 300,000 distinct CDR3 sequences, approximately 15% observed once, and the top ten hold about 22%. Sequenced input: PBMCs or a T cell subset sorted from them (not recorded which). These receptors originate from a man aged 18-30 years who had mild COVID-19 (a few samples of this study predate the infection). Cell type and time point are not known. Each CDR3 is given without its conserved first and last residue. The order of the fields is J gene, V gene, D gene, CDR3 protein. The D gene is left open where the match is weak.

J: TRBJ2-5
V: TRBV5-1
D: TRBD2
CDR3: ASSSTSGAETQY

J: TRBJ1-1
V: TRBV15
D: .
CDR3: ATSRLNTEAF

J: TRBJ2-7
V: TRBV25-1
D: .
CDR3: ASSWQDYEQY

J: TRBJ1-2
V: TRBV5-1
D: .
CDR3: ASSEGVTTYGYT

J: TRBJ2-1
V: TRBV7-2
D: .
CDR3: ASSFHNEGEQF

J: TRBJ1-6
V: TRBV27
D: TRBD1
CDR3: ASSFLSTGAPPSPLH

J: TRBJ2-2
V: TRBV7-3
D: TRBD1
CDR3: ASSPGTGHTGELF

J: TRBJ2-5
V: TRBV7-9
D: .
CDR3: ASSLWKTQY

J: TRBJ2-2
V: TRBV7-2
D: .
CDR3: ASTPSGDTGELF

J: TRBJ1-5
V: TRBV10-3
D: TRBD1
CDR3: AIRGQGLNQPQH

J: TRBJ1-2
V: TRBV3-2
D: .
CDR3: ASSQKGRGIGYT

J: TRBJ2-7
V: TRBV4-1
D: TRBD1
CDR3: ASSRPGQGDYEQY

J: TRBJ1-2
V: TRBV20-1
D: .
CDR3: SADPRQGDYGYT

J: TRBJ2-5
V: TRBV5-4
D: .
CDR3: ASRAGWSNQETQY

J: TRBJ2-1
V: TRBV6-5
D: .
CDR3: ASSYSTVNEQF

J: TRBJ2-3
V: TRBV6-5
D: TRBD1
CDR3: ASSYRGQGAHTDTQY

J: TRBJ1-2
V: TRBV5-1
D: .
CDR3: ASSLGTRRGGYT

J: TRBJ1-1
V: TRBV6-5
D: .
CDR3: ASSYSWNTEAF

J: TRBJ1-4
V: TRBV5-5
D: .
CDR3: ASSLVGEKLF

J: TRBJ1-2
V: TRBV28
D: .
CDR3: ASSLGVFAGYT

J: TRBJ1-1
V: TRBV3-1
D: .
CDR3: ASSPIASGTIAF

J: TRBJ2-1
V: TRBV6-2/TRBV6-3
D: TRBD2
CDR3: ASRRLAGTSSYNEQF

J: TRBJ2-1
V: TRBV12-3/TRBV12-4
D: .
CDR3: ASSRGDGPYNEQF

J: TRBJ2-7
V: TRBV20-1
D: TRBD1
CDR3: SASIRGPYEQY

J: TRBJ2-3
V: TRBV5-1
D: .
CDR3: ASSLRSATDTQY

J: TRBJ2-1
V: TRBV4-1
D: TRBD2
CDR3: ASSSLRGSSNEQF

J: TRBJ1-1
V: TRBV5-1
D: .
CDR3: ASTLRENTEAF

J: TRBJ1-2
V: TRBV11-2
D: .
CDR3: ASTYTSVEAYGYT

J: TRBJ1-1
V: TRBV10-3
D: .
CDR3: AIQGPTGTEAF

J: TRBJ1-5
V: TRBV12-3/TRBV12-4
D: .
CDR3: ASSVGSVQGNQPQH

J: TRBJ2-5
V: TRBV6-5
D: .
CDR3: ASSYSGLETQY

J: TRBJ1-2
V: TRBV5-6
D: TRBD1
CDR3: ASSLGTGWYGGYT

J: TRBJ2-7
V: TRBV4-1
D: TRBD1
CDR3: ASRAAGGFEQY

J: TRBJ2-1
V: TRBV5-1
D: .
CDR3: ASSLDSGLVNEQF

J: TRBJ2-5
V: TRBV10-3
D: .
CDR3: AISETSLGETQY

J: TRBJ2-5
V: TRBV18
D: .
CDR3: ASSPRVVQETQY

J: TRBJ2-7
V: TRBV29-1
D: .
CDR3: SVEMQRPYEQY

J: TRBJ1-5
V: TRBV5-1
D: .
CDR3: ASSLGIQGNQPQH

J: TRBJ2-3
V: TRBV3-1
D: .
CDR3: ASSQDGAGVDTQY

J: TRBJ1-2
V: TRBV27
D: .
CDR3: ASSPTGRGYT

J: TRBJ2-5
V: TRBV30
D: .
CDR3: AWSARIQETQY

J: TRBJ1-5
V: TRBV10-2
D: .
CDR3: AVKQGLRDQPQH

J: TRBJ2-3
V: TRBV30
D: .
CDR3: AWSRGMTDTQY

J: TRBJ2-6
V: TRBV6-5
D: .
CDR3: ASSLTHPGNVLT

J: TRBJ1-1
V: TRBV7-2
D: TRBD1
CDR3: ASSSGTAIEAF

J: TRBJ2-1
V: TRBV20-1
D: .
CDR3: SARGLRANNEQF

J: TRBJ2-3
V: TRBV12-3/TRBV12-4
D: .
CDR3: ASDSSRGDRAGPTDTQY

J: TRBJ2-4
V: TRBV2
D: .
CDR3: ASSPGVAKNIQY

J: TRBJ2-1
V: TRBV24-1
D: .
CDR3: ATSDLWLAPEQF

J: TRBJ2-1
V: TRBV4-1
D: .
CDR3: ASSHIGLFNEQF

J: TRBJ2-1
V: TRBV7-2
D: .
CDR3: APTVQGEQF